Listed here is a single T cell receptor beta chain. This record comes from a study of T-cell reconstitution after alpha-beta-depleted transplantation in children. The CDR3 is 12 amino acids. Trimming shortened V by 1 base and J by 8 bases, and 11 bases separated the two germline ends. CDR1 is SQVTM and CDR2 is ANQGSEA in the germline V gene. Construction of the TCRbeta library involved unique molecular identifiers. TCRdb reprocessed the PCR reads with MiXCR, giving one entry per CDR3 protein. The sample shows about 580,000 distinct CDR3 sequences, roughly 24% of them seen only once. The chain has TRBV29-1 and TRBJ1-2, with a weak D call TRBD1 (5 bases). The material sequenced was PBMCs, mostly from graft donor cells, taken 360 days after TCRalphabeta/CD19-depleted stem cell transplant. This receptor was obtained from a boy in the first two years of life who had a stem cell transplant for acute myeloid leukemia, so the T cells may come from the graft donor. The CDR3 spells CSVEGRAGGYTF. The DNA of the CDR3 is TGCAGCGTTGAAGGGAGGGCAGGGGGCTACACCTTC.